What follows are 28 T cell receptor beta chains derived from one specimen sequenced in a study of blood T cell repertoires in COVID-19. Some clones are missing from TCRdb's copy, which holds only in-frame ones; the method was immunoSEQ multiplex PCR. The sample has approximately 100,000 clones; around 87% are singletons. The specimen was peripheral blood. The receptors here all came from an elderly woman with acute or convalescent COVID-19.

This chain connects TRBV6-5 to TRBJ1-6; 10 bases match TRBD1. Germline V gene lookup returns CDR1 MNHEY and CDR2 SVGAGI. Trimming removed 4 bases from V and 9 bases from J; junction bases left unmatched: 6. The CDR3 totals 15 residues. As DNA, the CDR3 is TGTGCCAGCAGTTCGCGGGACAGGGGTTTTTCACCCCTCCACTTT. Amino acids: CASSSRDRGFSPLHF.

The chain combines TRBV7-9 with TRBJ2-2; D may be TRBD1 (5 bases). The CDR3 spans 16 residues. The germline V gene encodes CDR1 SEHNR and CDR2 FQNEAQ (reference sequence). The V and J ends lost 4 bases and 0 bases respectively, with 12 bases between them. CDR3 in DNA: TGTGCCAGCAGCTCCCCGTTACAGGCGAACACCGGGGAGCTGTTTTTT. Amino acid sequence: CASSSPLQANTGELFF.

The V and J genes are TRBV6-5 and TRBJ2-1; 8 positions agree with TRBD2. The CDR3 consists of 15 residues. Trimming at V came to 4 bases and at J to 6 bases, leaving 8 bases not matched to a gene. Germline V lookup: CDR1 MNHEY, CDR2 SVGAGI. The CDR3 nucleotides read TGTGCCAGCAGTTCCCCGGGACTAGTCGTCAATGAGCAGTTCTTC. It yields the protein CASSSPGLVVNEQFF.

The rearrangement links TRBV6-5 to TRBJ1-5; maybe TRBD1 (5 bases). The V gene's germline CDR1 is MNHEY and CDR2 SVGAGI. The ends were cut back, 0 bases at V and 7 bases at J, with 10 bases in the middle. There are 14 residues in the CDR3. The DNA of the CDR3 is TGTGCCAGCAGTTACTCGAACGGGGGGCAGCCCCAGCATTTT. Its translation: CASSYSNGGQPQHF.

The CDR3 loop is CASSAPGGGSYGYTF. In DNA form, the CDR3 reads TGTGCCAGCAGCGCTCCCGGGGGGGGGAGCTATGGCTACACCTTC. The chain couples TRBV9 to TRBJ1-2; a possible D gene is TRBD1 (5 bases). Germline V gene sequence: CDR1 SGDLS, CDR2 YYNGEE. This CDR3 has 15 residues. The V end lost 3 bases, the J end lost 4 bases, and 16 bases lay between the germline ends.

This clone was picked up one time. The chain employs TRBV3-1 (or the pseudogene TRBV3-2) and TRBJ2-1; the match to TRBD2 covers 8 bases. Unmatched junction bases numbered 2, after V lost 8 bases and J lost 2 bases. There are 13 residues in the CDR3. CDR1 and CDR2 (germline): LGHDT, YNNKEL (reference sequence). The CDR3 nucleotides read TGTGCCAGCGAAGCGGGGGCCTACAATGAGCAGTTCTTC. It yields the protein CASEAGAYNEQFF.

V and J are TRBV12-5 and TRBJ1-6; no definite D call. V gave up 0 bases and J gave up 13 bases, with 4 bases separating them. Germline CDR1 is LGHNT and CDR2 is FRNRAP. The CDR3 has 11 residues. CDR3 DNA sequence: TGTGCTAGTGGTTTGGTACACCCCCTCCACTTT. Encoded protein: CASGLVHPLHF.

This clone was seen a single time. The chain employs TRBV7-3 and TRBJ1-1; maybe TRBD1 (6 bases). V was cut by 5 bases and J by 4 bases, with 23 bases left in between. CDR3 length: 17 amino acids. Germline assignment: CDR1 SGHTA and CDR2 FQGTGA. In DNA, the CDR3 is TGTGCCAGCAGCCGAGTCGGGGGGCGGTGGGAGCCCACTGAAGCTTTCTTT. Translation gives CASSRVGGRWEPTEAFF.

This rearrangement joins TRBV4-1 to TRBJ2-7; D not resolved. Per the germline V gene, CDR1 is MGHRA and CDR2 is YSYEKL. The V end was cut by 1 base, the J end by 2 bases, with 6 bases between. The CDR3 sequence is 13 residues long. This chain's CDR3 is CASSQGATYEQYF. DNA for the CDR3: TGCGCCAGCAGCCAAGGTGCTACCTACGAGCAGTACTTC.

CDR3 nucleotide sequence: TGTGCCAGCAGCTTGGGCGGGGGGGTCCTACACAATGAGCAGTTCTTC. Encoded protein: CASSLGGGVLHNEQFF. The chain combines TRBV5-6 with TRBJ2-1; 9 nucleotides agree with TRBD2. Per the germline V gene, CDR1 is SGHDT and CDR2 is YYEEEE. Unmatched junction bases numbered 6, after V lost 0 bases and J lost 5 bases. The CDR3 is 16 residues long.

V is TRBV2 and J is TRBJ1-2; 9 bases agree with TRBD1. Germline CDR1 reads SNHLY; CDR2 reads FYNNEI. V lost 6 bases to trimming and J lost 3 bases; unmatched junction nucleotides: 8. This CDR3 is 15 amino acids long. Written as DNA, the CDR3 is TGTGCCAGCAGCCCCCGGGACAGGGACGACTATGGCTACACCTTC. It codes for CASSPRDRDDYGYTF.

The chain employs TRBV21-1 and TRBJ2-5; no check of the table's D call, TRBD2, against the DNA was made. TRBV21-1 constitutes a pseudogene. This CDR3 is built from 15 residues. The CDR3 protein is CASSKCRAGEETQYF. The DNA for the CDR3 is TGTGCCAGCAGCAAATGTAGGGCGGGGGAAGAGACCCAGTACTTC.

CDR3 loop: CASSQEPTGRGNTIYF. The CDR3 bases are TGCGCCAGCAGCCAAGAACCAACAGGTCGTGGAAACACCATATATTTT. This chain joins TRBV4-1 and TRBJ1-3, with D maybe TRBD1 (5 bases). The CDR3 covers 16 residues. Deletions cut 0 bases from V and 3 bases from J, with 12 bases between. CDR1 MGHRA and CDR2 YSYEKL come from the germline V gene.

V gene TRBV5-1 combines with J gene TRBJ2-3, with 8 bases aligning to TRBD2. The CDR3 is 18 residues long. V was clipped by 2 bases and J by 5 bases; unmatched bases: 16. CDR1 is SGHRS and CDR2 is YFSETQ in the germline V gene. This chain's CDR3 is CASSFLGLGNTGKDTQYF. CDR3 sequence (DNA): TGCGCCAGCAGCTTCCTGGGACTAGGAAACACGGGGAAAGATACGCAGTATTTT.

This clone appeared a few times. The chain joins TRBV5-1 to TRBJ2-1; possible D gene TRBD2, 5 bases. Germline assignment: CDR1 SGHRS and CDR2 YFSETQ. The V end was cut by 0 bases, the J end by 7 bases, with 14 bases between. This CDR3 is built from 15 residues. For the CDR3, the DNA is TGCGCCAGCAGCTTGGGGCTAGCCGAGCTGAATGAGCAGTTCTTC. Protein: CASSLGLAELNEQFF.

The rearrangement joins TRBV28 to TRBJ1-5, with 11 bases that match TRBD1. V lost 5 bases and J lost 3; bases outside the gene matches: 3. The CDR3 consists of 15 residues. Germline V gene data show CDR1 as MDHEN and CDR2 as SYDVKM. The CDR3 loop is CASSRDRGTNQPQHF. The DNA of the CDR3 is TGTGCCAGCAGTCGGGACAGGGGGACCAATCAGCCCCAGCATTTT.

CDR3 DNA: TGTGCCAGCTCCCTAGGACAGTACTATGGCTACACCTTC. This encodes CASSLGQYYGYTF. This chain joins TRBV18 and TRBJ1-2; possibly TRBD1 for D (6 bases). The CDR3 covers 13 residues. CDR1 is KGHSH and CDR2 is LQKENI in the germline V gene. V lost 6 bases to trimming and J lost 3 bases, with 11 bases between them.

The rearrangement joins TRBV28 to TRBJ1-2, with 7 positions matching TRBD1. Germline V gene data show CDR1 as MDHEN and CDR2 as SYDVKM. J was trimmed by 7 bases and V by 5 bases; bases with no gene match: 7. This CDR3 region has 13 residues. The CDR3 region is CASSRGQPAGYTF. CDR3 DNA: TGTGCCAGCAGTAGGGGACAGCCAGCTGGCTACACCTTC.

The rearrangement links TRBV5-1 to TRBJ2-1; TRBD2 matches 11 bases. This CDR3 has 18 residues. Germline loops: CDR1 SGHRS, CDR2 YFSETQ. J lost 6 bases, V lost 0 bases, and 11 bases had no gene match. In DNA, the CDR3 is TGCGCCAGCAGCTTGGGGGCCCTAGCGGGGGGCCAATTCAATGAGCAGTTCTTC. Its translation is CASSLGALAGGQFNEQFF.

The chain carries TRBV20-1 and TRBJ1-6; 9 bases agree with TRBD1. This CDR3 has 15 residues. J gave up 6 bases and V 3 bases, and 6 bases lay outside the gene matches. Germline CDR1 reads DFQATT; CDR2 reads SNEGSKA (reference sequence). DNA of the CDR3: TGCAGTGCTAGTCCCGGGACAGGGAGTAATTCACCCCTCCACTTT. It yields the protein CSASPGTGSNSPLHF.

CDR3 residues: CASSRTSGGLTDTQYF. The CDR3 nucleotides are TGTGCCAGCAGCCGGACTAGCGGGGGTCTCACAGATACGCAGTATTTT. The chain recombines TRBV7-2 with TRBJ2-3; 13 bases are shared with TRBD2. The V segment lost 5 bases and the J segment 2 bases; nucleotides outside the gene matches: 4. The CDR3 is made up of 16 amino acids. Per the germline V gene, CDR1 is SGHTA and CDR2 is FQGNSA.

CDR3 nucleotide sequence: TGTGCCAGTAGTATGACAGGGTTAGCCAAAAACATTCAGTACTTC. Amino acids: CASSMTGLAKNIQYF. This rearrangement joins TRBV19 to TRBJ2-4; 7 bases fit TRBD1. CDR1 LNHDA and CDR2 SQIVND come from the germline V gene (reference sequence). The CDR3 has 15 amino acids. The V segment lost 3 bases and the J segment 0 bases; nucleotides outside the gene matches: 2.

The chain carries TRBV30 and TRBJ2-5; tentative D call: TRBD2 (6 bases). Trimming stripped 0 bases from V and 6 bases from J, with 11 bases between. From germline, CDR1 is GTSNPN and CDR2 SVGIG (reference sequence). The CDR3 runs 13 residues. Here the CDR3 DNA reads TGTGCCTGGAGTGTAGGAGGGGTGCAGACCCAGTACTTC. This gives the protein CAWSVGGVQTQYF.

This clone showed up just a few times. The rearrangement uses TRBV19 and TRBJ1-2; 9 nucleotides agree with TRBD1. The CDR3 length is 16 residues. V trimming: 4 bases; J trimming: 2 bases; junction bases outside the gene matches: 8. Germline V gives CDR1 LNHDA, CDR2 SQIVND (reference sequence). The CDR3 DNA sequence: TGTGCCAGTAGTACGAGACAGGGGGTGTTGAACTATGGCTACACCTTC. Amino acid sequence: CASSTRQGVLNYGYTF.

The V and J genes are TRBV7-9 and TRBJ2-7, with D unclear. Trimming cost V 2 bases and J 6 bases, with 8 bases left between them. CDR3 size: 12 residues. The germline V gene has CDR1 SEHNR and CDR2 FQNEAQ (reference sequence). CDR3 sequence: CASSLTVFEQYF. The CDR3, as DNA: TGTGCCAGCAGCTTAACTGTTTTCGAGCAGTACTTC. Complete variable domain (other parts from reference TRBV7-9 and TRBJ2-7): DTGVSQNPRHKITKRGQNVTFRCDPISEHNRLYWYRQTLGQGPEFLTYFQNEAQLEKSRLLSDRFSAERPKGSFSTLEIQRTEQGDSAMYLCASSLTVFEQYFGPGTRLTVT.

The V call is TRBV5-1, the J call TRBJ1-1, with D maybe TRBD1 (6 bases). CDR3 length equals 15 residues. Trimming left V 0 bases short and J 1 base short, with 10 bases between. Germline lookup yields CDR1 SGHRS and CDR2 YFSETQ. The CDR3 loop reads CASSLVQGWNTEAFF. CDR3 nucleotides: TGCGCCAGCAGCTTGGTTCAGGGGTGGAACACTGAAGCTTTCTTT. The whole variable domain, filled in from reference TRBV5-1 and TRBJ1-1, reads KAGVTQTPRYLIKTRGQQVTLSCSPISGHRSVSWYQQTPGQGLQFLFEYFSETQRNKGNFPGRFSGRQFSNSRSEMNVSTLELGDSALYLCASSLVQGWNTEAFFGQGTRLTVV.

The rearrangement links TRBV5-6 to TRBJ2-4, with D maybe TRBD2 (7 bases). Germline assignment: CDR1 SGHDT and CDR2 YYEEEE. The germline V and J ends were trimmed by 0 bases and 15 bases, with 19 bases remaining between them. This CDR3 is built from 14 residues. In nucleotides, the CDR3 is TGTGCCAGCAGCTTGGGACGGGGGGCCGGAATACGGTACTTC. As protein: CASSLGRGAGIRYF.

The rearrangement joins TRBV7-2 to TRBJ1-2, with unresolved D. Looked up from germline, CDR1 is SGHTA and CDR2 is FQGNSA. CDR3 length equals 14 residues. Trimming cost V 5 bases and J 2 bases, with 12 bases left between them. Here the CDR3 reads CASSPPGVNYGYTF. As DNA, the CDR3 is TGTGCCAGCAGCCCCCCCGGGGTAAACTATGGCTACACCTTC.